The 8 T cell receptor beta chains below come from one sample, sequenced in a study of monozygotic twins with inflammatory bowel disease. TCRdb reprocessed the 5' RACE reads and keeps a single row for each CDR3 protein, giving no DNA. Seen in this sample are some 450,000 distinct CDR3 sequences; the ten most common clones hold 2% to 2.5%. The sequenced sample consisted of blood. The receptors derive from a human donor with ulcerative colitis or Crohn's disease, or a healthy co-twin of an affected twin (not recorded which).

This rearrangement joins TRBV7-9 to TRBJ2-5; TCRdb names TRBD1, which stays unverified in the absence of DNA. In germline, CDR1 is SEHNR, CDR2 FQNEAQ (reference sequence). This CDR3 has 17 residues. CDR3 loop: CASTGIRQGLPGETQYF.

This chain links TRBV12-3 or TRBV12-4 with TRBJ1-6. This CDR3 spans 16 amino acids. Here the CDR3 reads CASSKKGPTIGSPLHF.

This chain joins TRBV19 and TRBJ1-1. Germline values: CDR1 LNHDA, CDR2 SQIVND (reference sequence). The CDR3 extends over 14 amino acids. CDR3 protein: CASSHGRSDTEAFF.

The J gene is TRBJ2-7, the V gene TRBV18; the D call from TCRdb, TRBD2, cannot be confirmed without DNA. Per the germline V gene, CDR1 is KGHSH and CDR2 is LQKENI. The CDR3 sequence is 15 residues long. Here the CDR3 reads CASSPPSGSTREQYF.

V is TRBV6-5 and J is TRBJ2-7. The CDR3 length is 13 residues. The germline CDR1 and CDR2 sequences are MNHEY and SVGAGI. This CDR3 reads CASSYSGSYEQYF.

The chain employs TRBV27 and TRBJ2-7; TCRdb's D gene call, TRBD1, goes unchecked for lack of DNA. Germline assignment: CDR1 MNHEY and CDR2 SMNVEV (reference sequence). This CDR3 has 14 residues. This CDR3 is CASSPSGPSYEQYF.

V gene TRBV5-1 combines with J gene TRBJ1-2; the TRBD1 assignment by TCRdb is unverifiable without DNA. Germline V gene lookup returns CDR1 SGHRS and CDR2 YFSETQ. CDR3 size: 14 residues. The CDR3 reads CASSPVRDTYGYTF. Full variable domain (rest looked up from reference TRBV5-1 and TRBJ1-2): KAGVTQTPRYLIKTRGQQVTLSCSPISGHRSVSWYQQTPGQGLQFLFEYFSETQRNKGNFPGRFSGRQFSNSRSEMNVSTLELGDSALYLCASSPVRDTYGYTFGSGTRLTVV.

This sequence joins TRBV29-1 and TRBJ2-7. The CDR3 runs 12 residues. Germline V gene data show CDR1 as SQVTM and CDR2 as ANQGSEA. The CDR3 reads CSVEDQGDEQYF.